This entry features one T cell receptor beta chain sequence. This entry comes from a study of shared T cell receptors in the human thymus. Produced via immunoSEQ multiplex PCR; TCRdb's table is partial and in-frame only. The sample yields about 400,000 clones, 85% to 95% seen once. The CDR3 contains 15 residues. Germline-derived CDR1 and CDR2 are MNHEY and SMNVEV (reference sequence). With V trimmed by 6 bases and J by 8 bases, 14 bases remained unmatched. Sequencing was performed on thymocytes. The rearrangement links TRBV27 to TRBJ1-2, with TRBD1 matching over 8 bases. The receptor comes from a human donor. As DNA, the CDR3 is TGTGCCAGCAGCCCCAAATTGACAGGGGAGGGGGGCTACACCTTC. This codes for CASSPKLTGEGGYTF.